This is a list of T cell receptor beta chains from one sample in a study of lymphopenia after photon versus proton radiotherapy. Assay used: immunoSEQ multiplex PCR; TCRdb lists only in-frame clones, some missing. Seen here are 50,000 or so clones, more than 85% observed once, and the top ten hold around 17%. Sequencing was performed on peripheral blood, taken from a patient treated with photon-based radiotherapy. Every receptor here comes from a woman between 40 and 50 years old with cholangiocarcinoma. Both conserved end residues are part of each CDR3. The D gene is left open where the match is weak. Rows give clone size only sometimes, using once, few, many, or a class for an expanded clone.

J: TRBJ1-6; size: .; D: TRBD1; V: TRBV27; DNA: TGTGCCAGCAGAAAAGAGGGGGCGGGAAATTCACCCCTCCACTTT; CDR3: CASRKEGAGNSPLHF
J: TRBJ2-3; size: .; D: TRBD2; V: TRBV27; DNA: TGTGCCAGCAGTTTCCTAGCGGGAAACACAGATACGCAGTATTTT; CDR3: CASSFLAGNTDTQYF
J: TRBJ1-1; size: .; D: .; V: TRBV20-1; DNA: TGCAGTGCTAGAGATTATCTAGAAGCTTTCTTT; CDR3: CSARDYLEAFF
J: TRBJ1-3; size: .; D: .; V: TRBV7-9; DNA: TGTGCCAGCAGCTCTCTCGAGGGGGGAAACACCATATATTTT; CDR3: CASSSLEGGNTIYF
J: TRBJ1-5; size: .; D: .; V: TRBV19; DNA: TGTGCCAGTAGTATTTATGGGTCCGTAACTCATCAGCCCCAGCATTTT; CDR3: CASSIYGSVTHQPQHF
J: TRBJ2-2; size: .; D: .; V: TRBV14; DNA: TGTGCCAGCAGCCAAGGGAGCGCGGTAAACACCGGGGAGCTGTTTTTT; CDR3: CASSQGSAVNTGELFF
J: TRBJ1-1; size: once; D: .; V: TRBV5-4; DNA: TGTGCCAGCAGCAGGGAGACTATCGGCACTGAAGCTTTCTTT; CDR3: CASSRETIGTEAFF
J: TRBJ2-7; size: .; D: TRBD1; V: TRBV18; DNA: TGTGCCAGCTCACTGGGACAGACCTACGAGCAGTACTTC; CDR3: CASSLGQTYEQYF
J: TRBJ1-2; size: .; D: TRBD1; V: TRBV27; DNA: TGTGCCAGCAGTTTAGGGGACAGGTCTGGTGGCTACACCTTC; CDR3: CASSLGDRSGGYTF
J: TRBJ2-2; size: .; D: TRBD1; V: TRBV5-1; DNA: TGCGCCAGCAGCCGAACAGGGGGCTCGAACACCGGGGAGCTGTTTTTT; CDR3: CASSRTGGSNTGELFF
J: TRBJ2-7; size: .; D: TRBD1; V: TRBV9; DNA: TGTGCCAGCAGCGAAGGGGACAGCTTCTACGAGCAGTACTTC; CDR3: CASSEGDSFYEQYF
J: TRBJ2-7; size: .; D: .; V: TRBV11-3; DNA: TGTGCCAGCAGCTCCCAGGGGGGATTCGGCTCCCACGAGCAGTACTTC; CDR3: CASSSQGGFGSHEQYF
J: TRBJ1-2; size: .; D: .; V: TRBV6-5; DNA: TGTGCCAGCAGTTATTCGGGCCTAAACTATGGCTACACCTTC; CDR3: CASSYSGLNYGYTF
J: TRBJ2-6; size: few; D: .; V: TRBV11-1; DNA: TGTGCCAGCAGCCCCGTCCCCAGGGAGAAGGAGACTGGGGCCAACGTCCTGACTTTC; CDR3: CASSPVPREKETGANVLTF
J: TRBJ2-1; size: once; D: TRBD2; V: TRBV28; DNA: TGTGCCAGCAGGCTCGGACTAGCGGGAATCAATGAGCAGTTCTTC; CDR3: CASRLGLAGINEQFF
J: TRBJ2-1; size: .; D: TRBD2; V: TRBV11-2; DNA: TGTGCCAGCAGCTTAGGAGCGGGAGAACCCTACAATGAGCAGTTCTTC; CDR3: CASSLGAGEPYNEQFF
J: TRBJ1-6; size: .; D: .; V: TRBV27; DNA: TGTGCCAGCAGCTGGGGGGGGCGGACGGACTCACCCCTCCACTTT; CDR3: CASSWGGRTDSPLHF
J: TRBJ2-1; size: once; D: TRBD1; V: TRBV4-1; DNA: TGCGCCAGCAGCCAAGACGGAGAAGGGGGCTGGGGCAATGAGCAGTTCTTC; CDR3: CASSQDGEGGWGNEQFF
J: TRBJ1-6; size: .; D: TRBD1; V: TRBV7-9; DNA: TGTGCCAGCAGCGGGACCGGGACAGGTTCCCGAGACTTAAATTCACCCCTCCACTTT; CDR3: CASSGTGTGSRDLNSPLHF
J: TRBJ1-3; size: .; D: .; V: TRBV5-4; DNA: TGTGCCAGCAGCTTTGGTGGTCTGTCTGGAAACACCATATATTTT; CDR3: CASSFGGLSGNTIYF
J: TRBJ1-6; size: .; D: TRBD1; V: TRBV28; DNA: TGTGCCAGCGTAAGACAGGGTTGGAATTCACCCCTCCACTTT; CDR3: CASVRQGWNSPLHF
J: TRBJ1-1; size: .; D: .; V: TRBV10-3; DNA: TGTGCCATCAGGACCGCCACCATGAACACTGAAGCTTTCTTT; CDR3: CAIRTATMNTEAFF
J: TRBJ2-7; size: .; D: TRBD2; V: TRBV4-2; DNA: TGTGCCAGCAGCGACTCCTGGGCGGGGGCCTACGAGCAGTACTTC; CDR3: CASSDSWAGAYEQYF
J: TRBJ2-5; size: .; D: .; V: TRBV30; DNA: TGTGCCACAGGAGCAGGTCAGGAGACCCAGTACTTC; CDR3: CATGAGQETQYF
J: TRBJ2-7; size: .; D: .; V: TRBV6-1; DNA: TGTGCCAGCAGTGCCACCTCGACAGGACCCTACGAGCAGTACTTC; CDR3: CASSATSTGPYEQYF
J: TRBJ2-7; size: .; D: .; V: TRBV4-2; DNA: TGTGCCAGCAGCCAAGAGCCGACGGAGAGTTCCTACGAGCAGTACTTC; CDR3: CASSQEPTESSYEQYF
J: TRBJ1-6; size: .; D: .; V: TRBV5-4; DNA: TGTGCCAGCAGCTTGGAAACAGGGATTAATTCACCCCTCCACTTT; CDR3: CASSLETGINSPLHF
J: TRBJ1-1; size: .; D: TRBD1; V: TRBV7-2; DNA: TGTGCCAGCAGCCTAAGGGACAGGTCATCCACTGAAGCTTTCTTT; CDR3: CASSLRDRSSTEAFF
J: TRBJ2-1; size: .; D: .; V: TRBV30; DNA: TGTGCCTGGAGCGGGAGCTCCTACAATGAGCAGTTCTTC; CDR3: CAWSGSSYNEQFF
J: TRBJ2-7; size: .; D: TRBD1; V: TRBV10-3; DNA: TGTGCCATCATGGAAACAGGGGGCCTCTACGAGCAGTACTTC; CDR3: CAIMETGGLYEQYF
J: TRBJ2-1; size: .; D: .; V: TRBV30; DNA: TGTGCCTGGAGTGTATTTGACTCCTCCTACAATGAGCAGTTCTTC; CDR3: CAWSVFDSSYNEQFF
J: TRBJ2-4; size: .; D: .; V: TRBV2; DNA: TGTGCCAGCAGTGAGGTGTGGAGGGGAGGAAACATTCAGTACTTC; CDR3: CASSEVWRGGNIQYF
J: TRBJ1-2; size: .; D: .; V: TRBV28; DNA: TGTGCCAGCAGGGCGGGGGCAGGGTATGGCTACACCTTC; CDR3: CASRAGAGYGYTF
J: TRBJ1-1; size: .; D: .; V: TRBV29-1; DNA: TGCAGCGCCGGGACTCAGAACACTGAAGCTTTCTTT; CDR3: CSAGTQNTEAFF
J: TRBJ1-1; size: .; D: .; V: TRBV28; DNA: TGTGCCAGCATAGGGGTAGTGACTGAAGCTTTCTTT; CDR3: CASIGVVTEAFF
J: TRBJ1-3; size: .; D: TRBD1; V: TRBV2; DNA: TGTGCCAGCAGTGAAGACAGGGGGGACACCATATATTTT; CDR3: CASSEDRGDTIYF
J: TRBJ2-3; size: .; D: .; V: TRBV6-6; DNA: TGTGCCAGCAGTTACCCCTCGGCAGATACGCAGTATTTT; CDR3: CASSYPSADTQYF
J: TRBJ1-2; size: .; D: .; V: TRBV7-8; DNA: TGTGCCAGCAGCTTAGATGGGCCGACTGGCTACACCTTC; CDR3: CASSLDGPTGYTF
J: TRBJ1-2; size: .; D: .; V: TRBV2; DNA: TGTGCCAGCACTGGAACCCGGACGACGATCTATGGCTACACCTTC; CDR3: CASTGTRTTIYGYTF
J: TRBJ1-1; size: .; D: .; V: TRBV27; DNA: TGTGCCAGCAGTTTATCCTCTACGTTGGGAGTCACTGAAGCTTTCTTT; CDR3: CASSLSSTLGVTEAFF
J: TRBJ2-7; size: .; D: .; V: TRBV16; DNA: TGTGCCAGCAGCCAATCGGGGCTACAGTACGAGCAGTACTTC; CDR3: CASSQSGLQYEQYF
J: TRBJ1-5; size: .; D: .; V: TRBV18; DNA: TGTGCCAGCTCACCACAGGAGGAGAATCAGCCCCAGCATTTT; CDR3: CASSPQEENQPQHF
J: TRBJ2-7; size: .; D: TRBD2; V: TRBV27; DNA: TGTGCCAGCAGTTCCCTTAGCGGGAGGGGGTACGAGCAGTACTTC; CDR3: CASSSLSGRGYEQYF
J: TRBJ2-3; size: .; D: .; V: TRBV5-1; DNA: TGCGCCAGCAACTCCGGGACAAACACAGATACGCAGTATTTT; CDR3: CASNSGTNTDTQYF
J: TRBJ1-5; size: .; D: .; V: TRBV28; DNA: TGTGCCAGCAGTTTTTATTCGGACAGAGAAAGGGATCAGCCCCAGCATTTT; CDR3: CASSFYSDRERDQPQHF
J: TRBJ2-7; size: .; D: .; V: TRBV2; DNA: TGTGCCAGCAGTCCAGGCGGCCCCTACGAGCAGTACTTC; CDR3: CASSPGGPYEQYF
J: TRBJ1-4; size: .; D: .; V: TRBV10-3; DNA: TGTGCCATCAGTGACAGTCGCTCGGCAACTAATGAAAAACTGTTTTTT; CDR3: CAISDSRSATNEKLFF
J: TRBJ1-2; size: .; D: .; V: TRBV7-2; DNA: TGTGCCAGCAGCCCCGATTTCGGCGGGAGGGATGGCTACACCTTC; CDR3: CASSPDFGGRDGYTF
J: TRBJ1-1; size: once; D: .; V: TRBV6-1; DNA: TGTGCCAGCGTGGGGGAGGGGGGGTACACTGAAGCTTTCTTT; CDR3: CASVGEGGYTEAFF
J: TRBJ1-2; size: .; D: .; V: TRBV19; DNA: TGTGCCAGTAGTACGTCAGGGGCTCTCTATGGCTACACCTTC; CDR3: CASSTSGALYGYTF
J: TRBJ1-2; size: .; D: .; V: TRBV29-1; DNA: TGCAGCGTTGTGGGTGGACAGTTCTATGGCTACACCTTC; CDR3: CSVVGGQFYGYTF
J: TRBJ1-1; size: .; D: .; V: TRBV10-2; DNA: TGCGCCAGCAGTGAGGTTCAGAAGGTAGAAGCTTTCTTT; CDR3: CASSEVQKVEAFF
J: TRBJ2-7; size: .; D: TRBD2; V: TRBV6-5; DNA: TGTGCCAGCACGCCTAGCGGTACTTACGAGCAGTACTTC; CDR3: CASTPSGTYEQYF
J: TRBJ2-1; size: .; D: TRBD2; V: TRBV10-3; DNA: TGTGCCATCAGTGAGGTGACTAGCGGGAGAGGAAATGAGCAGTTCTTC; CDR3: CAISEVTSGRGNEQFF
J: TRBJ2-2; size: .; D: .; V: TRBV27; DNA: TGTGCCAGCAAAGCAGGACAGAGCACCGGGGAGCTGTTTTTT; CDR3: CASKAGQSTGELFF
J: TRBJ1-3; size: once; D: .; V: TRBV5-4; DNA: TGTGCCAGCAGGGCGACAGGTGGAAACACCATATATTTT; CDR3: CASRATGGNTIYF
J: TRBJ2-3; size: .; D: TRBD2; V: TRBV19; DNA: TGTGCCAGTAGTACCATTAGCGGGGCGACAGATACGCAGTATTTT; CDR3: CASSTISGATDTQYF
J: TRBJ2-7; size: .; D: .; V: TRBV19; DNA: TGTGCCAGTAGTGTAGGGCAGAGACTCTACGAGCAGTACTTC; CDR3: CASSVGQRLYEQYF
J: TRBJ2-7; size: .; D: TRBD2; V: TRBV6-6; DNA: TGTGCCAGCCACGGCAGCGGGAAAGTCGAGCAGTACTTC; CDR3: CASHGSGKVEQYF
J: TRBJ1-1; size: .; D: .; V: TRBV27; DNA: TGTGCCAGCAGTTTAGATGGGACTGAAGCTTTCTTT; CDR3: CASSLDGTEAFF